This TCR beta chain derives from a study of patients and donors after allogeneic stem cell transplantation (dated by TCRdb to between 2020 and 2021). Libraries came from RT-PCR. The run used a NextSeq 550. TCRdb reworked the public reads: Q25 trimming with fastp, MiXCR clone assembly, productive beta chains retained. Each entry is one CDR3 protein sequence, shown with its most common DNA and genes. A total of fewer than 200,000 distinct CDR3 sequences appear in this sample, roughly 31% of them only once. The ten largest clones take up around 3.3% of the sample. At the junction V is shortened by 0 bases and J by 4 bases, with 6 bases in between. Per the germline V gene, MDHEN is the CDR1 and SYDVKM is the CDR2. From its cysteine to its phenylalanine, the CDR3 spans 13 amino acids. Only the CDR3 DNA is retained, 39 bases long and in frame from the first base. The table lists this clonotype with many counts. What antigen it recognizes has not been identified. The sample holds no much larger clone one base away, and base qualities are not on file.

Recombination connected TRBV28 to TRBJ1-2; the D gene lacks a confident call. The TCR was taken from a human donor who was either an allogeneic HSCT recipient or a stem cell or donor lymphocyte infusion donor (not recorded which). It is not recorded whose cells these are; they may come from a transplant donor. Sequenced input: blood, either unsorted or a sorted T cell fraction (not recorded which). DNA sequence: TGTGCCAGCAGTTTATGGGCAGTCTATGGCTACACCTTC. Translated, it gives CASSLWAVYGYTF.